This T cell receptor beta chain originates from a study of blood T cell repertoires in COVID-19. Overall study: Whether acute or convalescent, the COVID-19 samples came from the United States, Italy and Spain.

Clones were sequenced by immunoSEQ multiplex PCR, and TCRdb holds only the in-frame ones, with some missing. The table includes roughly 380,000 clones, roughly 90% detected once. Germline CDR1 and CDR2: SGHDN and FVKESK. There are 15 residues in the CDR3. Losses at the gene ends were 1 base for V and 6 bases for J; bases not matched to a gene: 5. Cohorts were determined from participant-reported clinical history. The chain recombines TRBV14 with TRBJ1-2; TRBD1 matches at 10 bases. Material for sequencing was PBMCs or T cells enriched from blood (not recorded which). The origin of this receptor is a woman aged 25 to 45 who had been exposed to COVID-19. The CDR3 coding sequence is TGTGCCAGCAGCCAAGCTGGGACAGGGGCCCATGGCTACACCTTC. Amino acids: CASSQAGTGAHGYTF.